These 6 T cell receptor beta chains were all obtained from the same sample, sequenced in a study of T cell responses to AZD1222 COVID-19 vaccine. Clones were read by immunoSEQ multiplex PCR, and TCRdb kept only the in-frame ones, dropping some. Counted here are about 120,000 clones, around nine tenths occurring once; the ten biggest clones make up 4.2%. The sample in question was peripheral blood, obtained 28 days after the second dose of the MenACWY control vaccine. These receptors originate from an adult who received the MenACWY meningococcal vaccine as a control.

The genes are TRBV19 and TRBJ1-5; the D is unclear. The CDR3 spans 14 residues. The germline V and J ends were trimmed by 5 bases and 1 base, with 9 bases remaining between them. From germline, CDR1 is LNHDA and CDR2 SQIVND (reference sequence). The CDR3 is CASSLSESNQPQHF. The CDR3 bases are TGTGCCAGTAGTCTGTCAGAGAGCAATCAGCCCCAGCATTTT. Variable domain in full (rest from reference TRBV19 and TRBJ1-5): DGGITQSPKYLFRKEGQNVTLSCEQNLNHDAMYWYRQDPGQGLRLIYYSQIVNDFQKGDIAEGYSVSREKKESFPLTVTSAQKNPTAFYLCASSLSESNQPQHFGDGTRLSIL.

This chain links TRBV10-3 with TRBJ1-6, with a weak D call TRBD1 (5 bases). V lost 0 bases to trimming and J lost 7 bases, with 10 bases between them. Per germline, CDR1 ENHRY and CDR2 SYGVKD. The CDR3 spans 15 residues. The CDR3 loop is CAISESDRANSPLHF. CDR3 nucleotides: TGTGCCATCAGTGAGTCAGACAGAGCAAATTCACCCCTCCACTTT.

The rearrangement joins TRBV28 to TRBJ2-7; 7 bases match TRBD2. This CDR3 region has 13 residues. In germline, CDR1 is MDHEN, CDR2 SYDVKM. V dropped 6 bases and J dropped 1; count of bases not matched to a gene: 3. As DNA, the CDR3 is TGTGCCAGCAGCATGGGACTATCCTACGAGCAGTACTTC. Translating it yields CASSMGLSYEQYF.

V and J are TRBV6-1 and TRBJ2-2; maybe TRBD1 (5 bases). Germline assignment: CDR1 MNHNS and CDR2 SASEGT. The CDR3 is 15 amino acids. V was clipped by 3 bases and J by 0 bases, with 8 bases between them. CDR3 residues: CASSDRAPNTGELFF. In DNA form, the CDR3 reads TGTGCCAGCAGTGACAGGGCTCCGAACACCGGGGAGCTGTTTTTT.

This chain links TRBV20-1 with TRBJ2-7; tentatively, D is TRBD1 (5 bases). This CDR3 contains 14 residues. The germline CDR1 and CDR2 sequences are DFQATT and SNEGSKA (reference sequence). Between the trimmed V and J ends, which lost 3 bases and 3 bases, there was a span of 15 bases. CDR3 region: CSASAAGKDYEQYF. The CDR3 DNA sequence: TGCAGTGCTAGTGCCGCAGGGAAAGACTACGAGCAGTACTTC.

V is TRBV5-4 and J is TRBJ2-5; 10 bases match TRBD2. The germline V gene has CDR1 SGHNT and CDR2 YYREEE (reference sequence). The CDR3 loop spans 16 amino acids. Unmatched junction bases numbered 4, after V lost 1 base and J lost 1 base. The CDR3 nucleotides are TGTGCCAGCAGCTTGCAGCGGGGGGGCCTCCAAGAGACCCAGTACTTC. Protein sequence: CASSLQRGGLQETQYF.